These 3 T cell receptor beta chains share one sample of origin, sequenced in a study of blood T cell repertoires in COVID-19. Here immunoSEQ multiplex PCR was the method, and the copy in TCRdb shows in-frame clones only, minus some. The sample holds some 200,000 clones, 84% seen once. Sequences were obtained from peripheral blood. All receptors derive from a woman older than 75 with COVID-19, enrolled during active disease.

This chain connects TRBV6-1 to TRBJ1-1; a possible D gene is TRBD1 (5 bases). Trimming left V 0 bases short and J 0 bases short, with 20 bases between. CDR1 and CDR2 from the germline V gene are MNHNS and SASEGT. This CDR3 has 19 residues. CDR3 amino acids: CASSEALGGGVGMNTEAFF. The CDR3 DNA reads TGTGCCAGCAGTGAAGCGCTGGGGGGAGGGGTTGGTATGAACACTGAAGCTTTCTTT.

The chain uses TRBV4-2 and TRBJ1-2, with 7 bases matching TRBD1. V gave up 0 bases and J gave up 7 bases; unmatched junction bases: 8. Germline values: CDR1 LGHNA, CDR2 YNFKEQ. This CDR3 comprises 15 residues. The CDR3 reads CASSQDQARGAGYTF. The DNA for the CDR3 is TGTGCCAGCAGCCAAGACCAAGCCAGGGGGGCTGGCTACACCTTC.

The chain employs TRBV4-1 and TRBJ2-2; 9 positions agree with TRBD1. Germline CDR1 and CDR2: MGHRA and YSYEKL. J lost 7 bases, V lost 5 bases, and 5 bases had no gene match. This CDR3 is built from 14 residues. CDR3 region: CASSFWTGVGELFF. The CDR3 bases are TGCGCCAGCAGCTTCTGGACAGGGGTCGGGGAGCTGTTTTTT.